The entry below gives a single TCR beta chain sequence along with its context. No antigen is known for it. One end of the junction fails to match germline, which may point to a read error. Use of 60 Vbeta and 13 Jbeta primers characterized the PCR. Profiling relied on immunoSEQ multiplex PCR, and the TCRdb table lists in-frame clones only, not all of them. The sample comprises 120,000 or so clones, approximately 78% of which are singletons, and just under 8.5% rests with the top ten. The sample originates from a study of cytomegalovirus exposure and HLA in healthy donors. On the study more broadly: Falling in the Caucasian-associated ancestry cluster were 80% to 90% of 398 genotyped donors.

The CDR3 runs to 15 residues. CDR1 is SGHTA, CDR2 FQGTGA, per germline. Study-wide findings and caveats: TCR beta V- and J-gene trimming was later associated with a missense DCLRE1C variant.

Sequencing was carried out using PBMCs. V usage is TRBV7-3 and J usage is TRBJ1-2; D unresolved. The clonotype comes from a woman aged 40 to 49 in good health and CMV-seropositive. This CDR3 is CASSLTGNSQLGYTF. CDR3 nucleotide sequence: TGTGCCAGCAGCCTAACCGGTAACTCACAGCTTGGCTACACCTTC.